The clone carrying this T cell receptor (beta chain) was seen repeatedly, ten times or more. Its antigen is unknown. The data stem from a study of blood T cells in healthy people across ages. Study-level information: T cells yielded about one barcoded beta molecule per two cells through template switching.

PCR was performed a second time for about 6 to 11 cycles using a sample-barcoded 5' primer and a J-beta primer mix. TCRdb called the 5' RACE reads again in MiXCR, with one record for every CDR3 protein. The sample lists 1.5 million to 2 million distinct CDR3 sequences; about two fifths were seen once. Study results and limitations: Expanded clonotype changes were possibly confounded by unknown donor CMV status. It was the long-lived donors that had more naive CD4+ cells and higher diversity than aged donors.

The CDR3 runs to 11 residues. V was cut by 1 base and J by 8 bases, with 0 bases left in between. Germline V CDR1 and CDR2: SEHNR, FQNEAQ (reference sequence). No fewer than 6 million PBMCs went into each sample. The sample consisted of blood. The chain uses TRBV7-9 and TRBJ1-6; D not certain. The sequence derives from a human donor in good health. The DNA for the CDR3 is TGTGCCAGCAGCTTAGATTCACCCCTCCACTTT. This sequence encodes CASSLDSPLHF.